These 13 T cell receptor beta chains were sequenced from one sample in a study of persistence of HIV-infected CD4 T cells. Cells were stimulated with overlapping HIV-1 Gag 15-mer peptides. CD40L/CD69 double-negative CD45RO-high memory CD4+ T cells were collected. Sequencing used immunoSEQ version 4 in survey mode. Profiling relied on immunoSEQ multiplex PCR, and the TCRdb table lists in-frame clones only, not all of them. The sample has about 40,000 clones, about 84% seen once. Their antigen targets remain unknown. Sequenced material: CD4+ T cells sorted from PBMCs after roughly 18-hour stimulation, taken from a patient who received antiretroviral therapy. Source of these receptors: an adult man with HIV who was CMV-seropositive.

The gene calls are TRBV2 and TRBJ1-1; D is unclear. V was shortened by 1 base and J by 7 bases, with 4 bases between the two germline ends. Germline V gives CDR1 SNHLY, CDR2 FYNNEI. CDR3 length equals 11 residues. The CDR3 region has the DNA TGTGCCAGCAGTGAAGGGATTGAAGCTTTCTTT. Translating gives CASSEGIEAFF.

This clone appeared once. The rearrangement uses TRBV10-3 and TRBJ1-1; D unclear. Trimming pared 8 bases from V and 3 bases from J, leaving 13 bases between. CDR3 length: 13 residues. CDR1 is ENHRY, CDR2 SYGVKD, per germline. CDR3 nucleotides: TGTGCCATCGCAACGTCCCGGGACACTGAAGCTTTCTTT. Translating it yields CAIATSRDTEAFF.

J is TRBJ2-6 and V is TRBV7-2; 8 bases align to TRBD1. Germline V gene lookup returns CDR1 SGHTA and CDR2 FQGNSA. V trimming: 5 bases; J trimming: 1 base; junction bases outside the gene matches: 10. CDR3 size: 18 residues. CDR3 protein: CASSPTGVGRSGANVLTF. The DNA for the CDR3 is TGTGCCAGCAGCCCGACAGGGGTCGGAAGGTCTGGGGCCAACGTCCTGACTTTC.

This clone was counted a few times. This chain uses TRBV6-6 with TRBJ2-2, with D possibly TRBD1 on 5 matching bases. The CDR3 loop spans 16 amino acids. The ends were cut back, 0 bases at V and 0 bases at J, with 8 bases in the middle. Germline V gene lookup returns CDR1 MNHNY and CDR2 SVGAGI (reference sequence). The CDR3 sequence: CASSYSETANTGELFF. The CDR3 nucleotides read TGTGCCAGCAGTTACTCTGAGACAGCGAACACCGGGGAGCTGTTTTTT.

The chain uses TRBV7-2 and TRBJ1-2, with 8 bases identical to TRBD1. The CDR3 loop spans 14 amino acids. The V gene's germline CDR1 is SGHTA and CDR2 FQGNSA. Unmatched junction bases numbered 6, after V lost 5 bases and J lost 4 bases. CDR3: CASSTPGGSYGYTF. The CDR3 nucleotides read TGTGCCAGCAGCACTCCAGGGGGCTCCTATGGCTACACCTTC.

The chain combines TRBV7-2 with TRBJ1-2, with D hard to call. The CDR3 extends over 15 amino acids. Per germline, CDR1 SGHTA and CDR2 FQGNSA. The V and J ends lost 1 base and 4 bases respectively, with 13 bases between them. The CDR3 is CASSLEWNSGYGYTF. DNA for the CDR3: TGTGCCAGCAGCTTAGAGTGGAATTCGGGCTATGGCTACACCTTC.

The chain joins TRBV9 to TRBJ1-2; D may be TRBD1 (5 bases). CDR3 length: 13 residues. Germline V CDR1 and CDR2: SGDLS, YYNGEE. V was cut by 4 bases and J by 3 bases, with 10 bases left in between. The DNA of the CDR3 is TGTGCCAGCAGCTCCCAGGGCCACTATGGCTACACCTTC. This gives the protein CASSSQGHYGYTF.

This clone has only a few counts. The chain recombines TRBV5-1 with TRBJ2-7; 10 bases fit TRBD1. The V and J ends lost 3 bases and 3 bases, in that order; junction bases with no gene match: 3. The V gene's germline CDR1 is SGHRS and CDR2 YFSETQ. The CDR3 extends over 14 amino acids. For the CDR3, the DNA is TGCGCCAGCAGCTGGGACAGGGGAAGCTACGAGCAGTACTTC. As protein: CASSWDRGSYEQYF.

The CDR3 loop is CAWSGIGFTEAFF. CDR3 nucleotide sequence: TGTGCCTGGAGCGGGATAGGGTTCACTGAAGCTTTCTTT. The J gene is TRBJ1-1, the V gene TRBV30; D is ambiguous. Between the trimmed V and J ends, which lost 3 bases and 4 bases, there was a span of 12 bases. The CDR3 runs to 13 residues. Germline CDR1 is GTSNPN and CDR2 is SVGIG (reference sequence).

The V and J genes are TRBV5-4 and TRBJ1-1; 10 positions agree with TRBD1. V was clipped by 3 bases and J by 4 bases; unmatched bases: 9. The length of the CDR3 is 16 residues. Per the germline V gene, CDR1 is SGHNT and CDR2 is YYREEE (reference sequence). The CDR3, as DNA: TGTGCCAGCAGCTCTTGGACAGGGGGATTGGGCACTGAAGCTTTCTTT. It encodes CASSSWTGGLGTEAFF.

The rearrangement links TRBV2 to TRBJ1-5; no clear D gene. Trimming left V 0 bases short and J 1 base short, with 4 bases between. The CDR3 sequence is 14 residues long. Germline values: CDR1 SNHLY, CDR2 FYNNEI. Written as DNA, the CDR3 is TGTGCCAGCAGTGAAGCGTACAGCAATCAGCCCCAGCATTTT. Protein product: CASSEAYSNQPQHF.

This chain joins TRBV19 and TRBJ1-3; 10 bases agree with TRBD1. With V trimmed by 9 bases and J by 3 bases, 5 bases remained unmatched. The CDR3 has 14 residues. CDR1 and CDR2 from the germline V gene are LNHDA and SQIVND (reference sequence). The CDR3 spells CASGTGAFGNTIYF. In DNA form, the CDR3 reads TGTGCCAGCGGGACAGGGGCCTTTGGAAACACCATATATTTT.

V is TRBV5-1 and J is TRBJ1-2; the D gene is possibly TRBD1 (5 bases). The length of the CDR3 is 14 residues. The V and J ends lost 7 bases and 5 bases respectively, with 18 bases between them. CDR1 SGHRS and CDR2 YFSETQ come from the germline V gene. CDR3 sequence: CASASSGAGYGYTF. In nucleotides, the CDR3 is TGCGCCAGCGCCAGCAGCGGGGCGGGATATGGCTACACCTTC.